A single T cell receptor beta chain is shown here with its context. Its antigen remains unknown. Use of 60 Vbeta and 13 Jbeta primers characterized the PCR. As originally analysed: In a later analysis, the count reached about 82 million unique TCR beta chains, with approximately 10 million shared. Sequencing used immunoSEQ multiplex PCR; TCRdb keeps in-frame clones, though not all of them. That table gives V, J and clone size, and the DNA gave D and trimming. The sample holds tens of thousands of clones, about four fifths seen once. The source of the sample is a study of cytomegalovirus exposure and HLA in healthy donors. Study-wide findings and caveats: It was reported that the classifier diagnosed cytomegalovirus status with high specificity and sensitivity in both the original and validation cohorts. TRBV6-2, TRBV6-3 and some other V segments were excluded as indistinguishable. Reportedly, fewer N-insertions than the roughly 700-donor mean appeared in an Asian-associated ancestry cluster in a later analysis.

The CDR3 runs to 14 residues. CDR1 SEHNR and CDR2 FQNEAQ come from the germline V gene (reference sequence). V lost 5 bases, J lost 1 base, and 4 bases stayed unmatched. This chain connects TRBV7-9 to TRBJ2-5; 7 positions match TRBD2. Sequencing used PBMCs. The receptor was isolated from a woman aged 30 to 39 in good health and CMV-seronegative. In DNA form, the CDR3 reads TGTGCCAGCAGCCTCGGGGGGTCCCAAGAGACCCAGTACTTC. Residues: CASSLGGSQETQYF. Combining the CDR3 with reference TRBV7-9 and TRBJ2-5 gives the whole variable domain DTGVSQNPRHKITKRGQNVTFRCDPISEHNRLYWYRQTLGQGPEFLTYFQNEAQLEKSRLLSDRFSAERPKGSFSTLEIQRTEQGDSAMYLCASSLGGSQETQYFGPGTRLLVL.